This T cell receptor (beta chain) was captured by sequencing in a study of T cell responses to AZD1222 COVID-19 vaccine. Clones were sequenced by immunoSEQ multiplex PCR, and TCRdb holds only the in-frame ones, with some missing. This table holds around 140,000 clones, 90% to 95% found once. Sequencing used peripheral blood, obtained on day 0 of AZD1222 vaccination. The receptor comes from an adult in good health.

The CDR3 nucleotides are TGTGCCAGCAGACCAGGATTCGGTCAGCCCCAGCATTTT. Protein: CASRPGFGQPQHF. This sequence joins TRBV12-3 or TRBV12-4 and TRBJ1-5; no reliable D call. This CDR3 has 13 residues. Trimming pared 6 bases from V and 6 bases from J, leaving 12 bases between.